The 28 T cell receptor beta chains below come from one sample, sequenced in a study of blood T cell repertoires in COVID-19. TCRdb's copy holds only in-frame clones and misses some; the assay was immunoSEQ multiplex PCR. The sample includes 40,000 to 45,000 clones, 85% to 95% of them seen just once. Material: peripheral blood. These receptors all come from a man aged 45-60 years with active COVID-19.

The chain carries TRBV19 and TRBJ2-1; 7 bases agree with TRBD2. The junction had 6 bases not matched to a gene; V was cut back by 9 bases and J by 7 bases. This CDR3 spans 12 amino acids. Germline CDR1 is LNHDA and CDR2 is SQIVND (reference sequence). CDR3 region: CASGTTLNEQFF. The DNA of the CDR3 is TGTGCCAGCGGGACTACCTTAAATGAGCAGTTCTTC. The whole variable domain, remainder taken from reference TRBV19 and TRBJ2-1, is DGGITQSPKYLFRKEGQNVTLSCEQNLNHDAMYWYRQDPGQGLRLIYYSQIVNDFQKGDIAEGYSVSREKKESFPLTVTSAQKNPTAFYLCASGTTLNEQFFGPGTRLTVL.

The chain combines TRBV29-1 with TRBJ1-2; TRBD1 might be the D (6 bases). The V end lost 2 bases, the J end lost 4 bases, and 11 bases lay between the germline ends. CDR1 SQVTM and CDR2 ANQGSEA come from the germline V gene. This CDR3 comprises 13 residues. The CDR3 is CSVERQGSYGYTF. Here the CDR3 DNA reads TGCAGCGTTGAACGCCAGGGGAGCTATGGCTACACCTTC.

J is TRBJ2-1 and V is TRBV6-6; maybe TRBD1 (6 bases). V was clipped by 10 bases and J by 4 bases, with 11 bases between them. Germline CDR1 is MNHNY and CDR2 is SVGAGI (reference sequence). The CDR3 consists of 12 residues. The CDR3 DNA follows: TGTGCCACCCGAGGGGGTTACAATGAGCAGTTCTTC. Its protein product is CATRGGYNEQFF.

In this sample, this clone turned up once. The chain recombines TRBV3-1 (or the pseudogene TRBV3-2) with TRBJ2-1, with 7 positions matching TRBD2. Trimming at V came to 2 bases and at J to 2 bases, leaving 3 bases not matched to a gene. The CDR3 is 15 amino acids. The germline V gene has CDR1 LGHDT and CDR2 YNNKEL (reference sequence). CDR3 amino acids: CASSQTSAAYNEQFF. The CDR3 coding sequence is TGTGCCAGCAGCCAAACTAGCGCCGCCTACAATGAGCAGTTCTTC.

The genes are TRBV11-2 and TRBJ2-1; TRBD2 is a possible D gene (6 bases). In germline, CDR1 is SGHAT, CDR2 FQNNGV. V lost 4 bases and J lost 13, with 17 bases in between. The CDR3 spans 13 residues. The CDR3 coding sequence is TGTGCCAGCAGCTCCCAGGAGGGCGCCCCACAGTTCTTC. Amino acid sequence: CASSSQEGAPQFF.

The chain links TRBV19 to TRBJ1-2; D possibly corresponds to TRBD1 (5 bases). The CDR3 has 14 residues. V lost 4 bases, J lost 2 bases, and 11 bases lay in between. Germline V gene lookup returns CDR1 LNHDA and CDR2 SQIVND (reference sequence). Written as DNA, the CDR3 is TGTGCCAGTAGTACTCAGACAGAGAACTATGGCTACACCTTC. The encoded protein is CASSTQTENYGYTF.

The count of this clone is one. The chain joins TRBV14 to TRBJ2-5; a possible D gene is TRBD1 (5 bases). The V gene's germline CDR1 is SGHDN and CDR2 FVKESK. The V end was cut by 0 bases, the J end by 4 bases, with 18 bases between. The CDR3 has 17 residues. CDR3 DNA: TGTGCCAGCAGCCAAGATCTAGGGCAGGGCGTCCGAGAGACCCAGTACTTC. This sequence encodes CASSQDLGQGVRETQYF.

The chain couples TRBV6-4 to TRBJ1-1; D not resolved. Germline V CDR1 and CDR2: MRHNA, SNTAGT. The ends were cut back, 4 bases at V and 1 base at J, with 7 bases in the middle. The CDR3 sequence is 13 residues long. The CDR3 loop reads CASSVSENTEAFF. Here the CDR3 DNA reads TGTGCCAGCAGTGTGTCAGAGAACACTGAAGCTTTCTTT.

This chain connects TRBV2 to TRBJ2-5, with D perhaps matching TRBD1 (5 bases). The germline CDR1 and CDR2 sequences are SNHLY and FYNNEI. Trimming took off 1 base at V and 5 bases at J, with 14 bases between the two ends. CDR3 length: 15 amino acids. The CDR3 spells CASSEGRVPGETQYF. The CDR3 DNA reads TGTGCCAGCAGTGAAGGCAGGGTCCCAGGGGAGACCCAGTACTTC.

The chain recombines TRBV6-5 with TRBJ2-7; the match to TRBD2 covers 9 bases. J was trimmed by 7 bases and V by 6 bases; bases with no gene match: 10. In germline, CDR1 is MNHEY, CDR2 SVGAGI. The CDR3 is 14 residues long. The CDR3 DNA follows: TGTGCCAGCAGAAGACTAGCGGAAAGGGGTGAGCAGTACTTC. Translation: CASRRLAERGEQYF.

The chain employs TRBV5-1 and TRBJ2-1; 14 bases match TRBD2. The V gene end was trimmed by 4 bases and the J gene end by 8 bases; junction bases not matched to a gene: 11. CDR1 is SGHRS and CDR2 is YFSETQ in the germline V gene. The length of the CDR3 is 17 residues. The CDR3 region is CASSRTSGTSGSYEQFF. CDR3 nucleotides: TGCGCCAGCAGCAGAACGTCCGGGACTAGCGGGAGCTATGAGCAGTTCTTC.

This clone occurred once. This sequence joins TRBV5-4 and TRBJ2-2; weak D call: TRBD1 (5 bases). V gave up 4 bases and J gave up 1 base, with 11 bases separating them. The germline V gene encodes CDR1 SGHNT and CDR2 YYREEE (reference sequence). The CDR3 length is 15 residues. Here the CDR3 DNA reads TGTGCCAGCAGCGACATGACAGTGAACACCGGGGAGCTGTTTTTT. Translation gives CASSDMTVNTGELFF.

This rearrangement joins TRBV4-1 to TRBJ2-1; the match to TRBD2 covers 11 bases. Germline lookup yields CDR1 MGHRA and CDR2 YSYEKL. The trim removed 2 bases at V and 7 bases at J, leaving 4 bases unmatched. The CDR3 is 15 amino acids. CDR3 sequence reads: CASSQTSGSFNEQFF. CDR3 DNA: TGCGCCAGCAGCCAAACTAGCGGGAGTTTTAATGAGCAGTTCTTC.

The sample holds a few counts of this clone. J is TRBJ2-5 and V is TRBV19; no clear D. The V end lost 0 bases, the J end lost 0 bases, and 14 bases lay between the germline ends. CDR3 length: 17 residues. Germline lookup yields CDR1 LNHDA and CDR2 SQIVND (reference sequence). CDR3: CASSIDRVRRYQETQYF. CDR3 nucleotides: TGTGCCAGTAGTATAGATCGGGTCAGACGGTACCAAGAGACCCAGTACTTC. Full variable domain (outside the CDR3, taken from reference TRBV19 and TRBJ2-5): DGGITQSPKYLFRKEGQNVTLSCEQNLNHDAMYWYRQDPGQGLRLIYYSQIVNDFQKGDIAEGYSVSREKKESFPLTVTSAQKNPTAFYLCASSIDRVRRYQETQYFGPGTRLLVL.

This clone was observed once. The chain recombines TRBV6-5 with TRBJ1-5; 8 bases fit TRBD1. Germline V lookup: CDR1 MNHEY, CDR2 SVGAGI. The V segment lost 6 bases and the J segment 4 bases; nucleotides outside the gene matches: 5. The CDR3 sequence is 14 residues long. The CDR3 region is CASRGTGGNQPQHF. CDR3 in DNA: TGTGCCAGCAGGGGAACAGGGGGTAATCAGCCCCAGCATTTT.

The chain employs TRBV6-5 and TRBJ2-3, with 8 bases aligning to TRBD2. CDR3 length: 15 amino acids. V was clipped by 8 bases and J by 3 bases; unmatched bases: 10. The germline CDR1 and CDR2 sequences are MNHEY and SVGAGI. This CDR3 reads CASGSGRAGTDTQYF. The CDR3 DNA reads as TGTGCCAGCGGGTCCGGGAGGGCCGGAACAGATACGCAGTATTTT.

The genes are TRBV4-1 and TRBJ2-1; tentatively, D is TRBD1 (6 bases). This CDR3 is 18 amino acids long. V was cut by 4 bases and J by 1 base, with 20 bases left in between. Germline V lookup: CDR1 MGHRA, CDR2 YSYEKL. Here the CDR3 DNA reads TGCGCCAGCAGCCCAACGCCCAACAGGGTCGAGTCCTACAATGAGCAGTTCTTC. Protein sequence: CASSPTPNRVESYNEQFF.

This clone has just one count. The rearrangement joins TRBV5-1 to TRBJ1-4; maybe TRBD1 (5 bases). CDR3 size: 17 residues. In germline, CDR1 is SGHRS, CDR2 YFSETQ. V dropped 4 bases and J dropped 5 bases, with 21 bases sitting between them. The CDR3 is CASSARDLGFLNEKLFF. The CDR3 DNA sequence: TGCGCCAGCAGCGCCCGGGACTTAGGGTTTTTGAATGAAAAACTGTTTTTT.

The rearrangement uses TRBV18 and TRBJ2-7; the D is unclear. CDR3 length: 11 amino acids. The germline gives CDR1 KGHSH, CDR2 LQKENI. The V gene lost 6 bases and the J gene lost 7 bases, with 10 bases spanning the gap. CDR3 residues: CASSPGLEQYF. The CDR3 region has the DNA TGTGCCAGCTCTCCTGGGCTGGAGCAGTACTTC.

The rearrangement joins TRBV29-1 to TRBJ2-7; D is possibly TRBD1 (5 bases). The V gene's germline CDR1 is SQVTM and CDR2 ANQGSEA. V dropped 0 bases and J dropped 0 bases, with 6 bases sitting between them. This CDR3 is 13 amino acids long. The CDR3 region is CSVEDQGSYEQYF. In DNA form, the CDR3 reads TGCAGCGTTGAAGATCAGGGCTCCTACGAGCAGTACTTC.

The chain has TRBV11-3 and TRBJ2-5; 12 nucleotides agree with TRBD2. This CDR3 has 15 residues. After removal of 5 bases from V and 4 bases from J, the junction contained 5 bases not matched to a gene. Germline assignment: CDR1 SGHNT and CDR2 YENEEA. The CDR3 reads CASSLRLAGVETQYF. The CDR3 DNA sequence: TGTGCCAGCAGCCTTAGACTAGCGGGAGTAGAGACCCAGTACTTC.

The CDR3 coding sequence is TGTGCCATCAGTGACTCGGGACAGGGAATCCACGAGCAGTACTTC. The encoded protein is CAISDSGQGIHEQYF. This sequence joins TRBV10-3 and TRBJ2-7; TRBD1 aligns across 9 bases. Germline loops: CDR1 ENHRY, CDR2 SYGVKD. V gave up 3 bases and J gave up 5 bases; unmatched junction bases: 8. CDR3 length: 15 residues.

The V gene is TRBV6-6, the J gene TRBJ2-2, with TRBD1 matching over 9 bases. CDR1 is MNHNY, CDR2 SVGAGI, per germline (reference sequence). The CDR3 totals 15 residues. The J segment lost 4 bases and the V segment lost 5 bases, leaving 5 bases of the junction unmatched. The CDR3 loop reads CASSPGTGTTGELFF. The CDR3 DNA sequence: TGTGCCAGCAGTCCCGGGACAGGGACCACCGGGGAGCTGTTTTTT.

This chain joins TRBV4-1 and TRBJ2-7; maybe TRBD2 (5 bases). CDR3 length: 15 amino acids. CDR1 and CDR2 from the germline V gene are MGHRA and YSYEKL. V lost 1 base and J 6 bases, leaving 16 bases between the germline ends. The CDR3 spells CASSQVPSPEGEQYF. CDR3 nucleotide sequence: TGCGCCAGCAGCCAAGTCCCCTCGCCAGAGGGCGAGCAGTACTTC.

The chain links TRBV7-2 to TRBJ2-1; D might be TRBD1 (6 bases). This CDR3 is 16 amino acids long. Trimming shortened V by 5 bases and J by 9 bases, and 23 bases separated the two germline ends. Germline V gene sequence: CDR1 SGHTA, CDR2 FQGNSA. In nucleotides, the CDR3 is TGTGCCAGCAGCACCCCCGCAGGGGCCTTGAAGGGTGAGCAGTTCTTC. It is translated as CASSTPAGALKGEQFF. Full variable domain (missing parts from reference TRBV7-2 and TRBJ2-1): GAGVSQSPSNKVTEKGKDVELRCDPISGHTALYWYRQSLGQGLEFLIYFQGNSAPDKSGLPSDRFSAERTGGSVSTLTIQRTQQEDSAVYLCASSTPAGALKGEQFFGPGTRLTVL.

The chain employs TRBV7-8 and TRBJ2-3, with D uncertain. CDR1 is SGHVS, CDR2 FQNEAQ, per germline. V was shortened by 1 base and J by 0 bases, with 8 bases between the two germline ends. This CDR3 has 15 residues. The CDR3 region has the DNA TGTGCCAGCAGCTTAGTAATTACTAGCACAGATACGCAGTATTTT. Amino acids: CASSLVITSTDTQYF.

The V gene is TRBV4-1, the J gene TRBJ1-6, with D maybe TRBD1 (6 bases). Germline CDR1 MGHRA, CDR2 YSYEKL. Trimming cost V 0 bases and J 1 base, with 13 bases left between them. The CDR3 totals 18 residues. CDR3 residues: CASSQERGGFSYNSPLHF. In DNA form, the CDR3 reads TGCGCCAGCAGCCAAGAAAGGGGGGGTTTTTCCTATAATTCACCCCTCCACTTT.

This clone was detected once. The genes are TRBV3-1 (or the pseudogene TRBV3-2) and TRBJ2-3, with TRBD2 identical over 9 bases. This CDR3 has 16 residues. Germline V gives CDR1 LGHDT, CDR2 YNNKEL (reference sequence). The junction had 10 bases not matched to a gene; V was cut back by 0 bases and J by 9 bases. Here the CDR3 reads CASSQELAGGVGTQYF. DNA for the CDR3: TGTGCCAGCAGCCAAGAACTAGCGGGCGGGGTTGGCACGCAGTATTTT.